In its sample, the clone carrying this TCR beta chain was seen a few times. Its specificity is not known. 5'RACE primed at constant segments yielded TCR alpha and TCR beta cDNA libraries bearing sample barcodes and UMIs. TCRdb re-called the 5' RACE reads through MiXCR, storing one row per CDR3 protein. The sample records 150,000 to 200,000 distinct CDR3 sequences, 11% being singletons. There are 15 residues in the CDR3. Germline V lookup: CDR1 SEHNR, CDR2 FQNEAQ (reference sequence). The ends were cut back, 5 bases at V and 4 bases at J, with 16 bases in the middle. This record comes from a study of T-cell memory formation after mild COVID-19. Turning to the study itself: Each donor largely had its own TCR clusters.

Study observations and caveats: Later expanders leaned toward CD4+, whereas clones contracting from day 15 to 85 were balanced CD4/CD8. Several responding clones turned up in pre-infection memory, indicating that cross-reactive memory may have taken part.

The receptor was isolated from a man between 18 and 35 years old who had mild COVID-19 (a few samples of this study predate the infection). Cell type and time point are not known. This chain uses TRBV7-9 with TRBJ2-3, with D maybe TRBD1 (6 bases). What was sequenced was PBMCs or a T cell subset sorted from them (not recorded which). CDR3 region: CASSKQGSNPDTQYF. CDR3 sequence (DNA): TGTGCCAGCAGCAAGCAGGGGTCTAACCCAGATACGCAGTATTTT. The full variable domain, in which reference TRBV7-9 and TRBJ2-3 provide the parts outside the CDR3, is DTGVSQNPRHKITKRGQNVTFRCDPISEHNRLYWYRQTLGQGPEFLTYFQNEAQLEKSRLLSDRFSAERPKGSFSTLEIQRTEQGDSAMYLCASSKQGSNPDTQYFGPGTRLTVL.